These 13 T cell receptor beta chains share one sample of origin, sequenced in a study of shared clonotypes between healthy human individuals. Produced via immunoSEQ multiplex PCR; TCRdb's table is partial and in-frame only. The sample lists about 2.3 million clones, roughly 90% occurring once. Specimen: naive CD4+ T cells from PBMCs. Subset meaning: CD45RA+ positively selected. These receptors originate from a man aged 18 to 35 in good health. Some clones in this sample may be carry-over from other donors' samples.

V gene TRBV9 combines with J gene TRBJ2-1; a possible D gene is TRBD2 (5 bases). Trimming pared 0 bases from V and 5 bases from J, leaving 18 bases between. CDR1 is SGDLS and CDR2 is YYNGEE in the germline V gene. The CDR3 is 17 residues long. The CDR3 region has the DNA TGTGCCAGCAGCGTAGGATTGGCAGGCCTAGCCAACAATGAGCAGTTCTTC. Translation: CASSVGLAGLANNEQFF.

This clone appeared a single time. The chain recombines TRBV7-8 with TRBJ1-5; tentative D call: TRBD1 (5 bases). This CDR3 spans 13 amino acids. CDR1 is SGHVS and CDR2 is FQNEAQ in the germline V gene. The V end was cut by 4 bases, the J end by 6 bases, with 10 bases between. CDR3 region: CASSSRQGQPQHF. In DNA, the CDR3 is TGTGCCAGCAGCTCACGTCAGGGTCAGCCCCAGCATTTT. The full variable domain, in which reference TRBV7-8 and TRBJ1-5 provide the parts outside the CDR3, is GAGVSQSPRYKVAKRGQDVALRCDPISGHVSLFWYQQALGQGPEFLTYFQNEAQLDKSGLPSDRFFAERPEGSVSTLKIQRTQQEDSAVYLCASSSRQGQPQHFGDGTRLSIL.

This clone was recorded only once. This sequence joins TRBV18 and TRBJ2-3; D is possibly TRBD2 (5 bases). Deletions cut 8 bases from V and 3 bases from J, with 12 bases between. Germline lookup yields CDR1 KGHSH and CDR2 LQKENI. The CDR3 is made up of 13 amino acids. CDR3: CASLRRETDTQYF. DNA of the CDR3: TGTGCCAGCCTTCGTCGGGAAACAGATACGCAGTATTTT.

This rearrangement joins TRBV10-3 to TRBJ2-7, with D possibly being TRBD1 or TRBD2 (5 bases each). V was cut by 2 bases and J by 3 bases, with 8 bases left in between. The CDR3 spans 13 residues. Germline V gene lookup returns CDR1 ENHRY and CDR2 SYGVKD. As DNA, the CDR3 is TGTGCCATCAGTGAGAGGGACGGCTACGAGCAGTACTTC. Protein product: CAISERDGYEQYF.

This chain joins TRBV5-5 and TRBJ2-7; D perhaps matches TRBD2 (5 bases). Germline V gives CDR1 SGHKS, CDR2 YYEKEE (reference sequence). Trimming took off 4 bases at V and 4 bases at J, with 15 bases between the two ends. The CDR3 contains 14 residues. The CDR3 coding sequence is TGTGCCAGCAGCCCCGGACTCCGAAATTACGAGCAGTACTTC. It translates to CASSPGLRNYEQYF. Complete variable domain (other parts from reference TRBV5-5 and TRBJ2-7): DAGVTQSPTHLIKTRGQQVTLRCSPISGHKSVSWYQQVLGQGPQFIFQYYEKEERGRGNFPDRFSARQFPNYSSELNVNALLLGDSALYLCASSPGLRNYEQYFGPGTRLTVT.

This clone occurred once. The chain uses TRBV9 and TRBJ1-3, with D unclear. The CDR3 has 16 amino acids. Germline V lookup: CDR1 SGDLS, CDR2 YYNGEE. V dropped 4 bases and J dropped 2 bases, with 16 bases sitting between them. CDR3 DNA: TGTGCCAGCAGCCCACAGTCAGGCCCCACTGGAAACACCATATATTTT. Its translation is CASSPQSGPTGNTIYF.

The gene calls are TRBV11-2 and TRBJ1-1, with a possible D match to TRBD1 (6 bases). Germline loops: CDR1 SGHAT, CDR2 FQNNGV. Trimming took off 5 bases at V and 1 base at J, with 11 bases between the two ends. The CDR3 has 14 amino acids. CDR3 residues: CASSDQGPNTEAFF. CDR3 DNA sequence: TGTGCCAGCAGCGATCAGGGGCCGAACACTGAAGCTTTCTTT.

The V call is TRBV28, the J call TRBJ1-1; 8 nucleotides agree with TRBD1. The germline gives CDR1 MDHEN, CDR2 SYDVKM. The CDR3 runs 12 residues. J was trimmed by 7 bases and V by 6 bases; bases with no gene match: 4. The CDR3: CASRKTGGEAFF. The CDR3 DNA reads as TGTGCCAGCAGGAAAACAGGGGGTGAAGCTTTCTTT.

This CDR3 reads CSVEENRGRPTDTQYF. CDR3 DNA: TGCAGCGTTGAAGAGAACAGGGGGAGACCCACAGATACGCAGTATTTT. V and J are TRBV29-1 and TRBJ2-3, with 8 nucleotides matching TRBD1. From germline, CDR1 is SQVTM and CDR2 ANQGSEA. V lost 0 bases to trimming and J lost 2 bases; unmatched junction nucleotides: 7. CDR3 size: 16 residues.

V is TRBV30 and J is TRBJ1-1; 9 nucleotides match TRBD1. The CDR3 has 14 residues. CDR1 is GTSNPN, CDR2 SVGIG, per germline (reference sequence). V lost 3 bases, J lost 2 bases, and 4 bases stayed unmatched. In DNA form, the CDR3 reads TGTGCCTGGAGCCCGGGACAGGGTAACACTGAAGCTTTCTTT. It yields the protein CAWSPGQGNTEAFF.

V and J are TRBV5-4 and TRBJ1-1; D is unresolved. CDR1 and CDR2 (germline): SGHNT, YYREEE (reference sequence). The CDR3 is 15 amino acids. V gave up 4 bases and J gave up 5 bases, with 18 bases separating them. The CDR3 spells CASSRKDTLETEAFF. The CDR3 DNA reads as TGTGCCAGCAGCCGGAAAGACACGCTTGAAACTGAAGCTTTCTTT.

The V call is TRBV19, the J call TRBJ2-7; 8 nucleotides match TRBD2. Germline assignment: CDR1 LNHDA and CDR2 SQIVND (reference sequence). The J segment lost 5 bases and the V segment lost 10 bases, leaving 16 bases of the junction unmatched. The CDR3 runs 15 residues. CDR3 DNA sequence: TGTGCCACCCACACCAGGGGACTAGGGAAGAACGAGCAGTACTTC. It is translated as CATHTRGLGKNEQYF.

V and J are TRBV5-1 and TRBJ2-7, with D maybe TRBD1 (6 bases). V lost 5 bases and J lost 5, with 20 bases in between. Germline assignment: CDR1 SGHRS and CDR2 YFSETQ. The CDR3 has 15 amino acids. The CDR3 DNA reads TGCGCCAGCAGTCTTACAGGGTATTTGCTCGACGAGCAGTACTTC. Translated: CASSLTGYLLDEQYF. Drawing the rest from reference TRBV5-1 and TRBJ2-7, the complete variable domain is KAGVTQTPRYLIKTRGQQVTLSCSPISGHRSVSWYQQTPGQGLQFLFEYFSETQRNKGNFPGRFSGRQFSNSRSEMNVSTLELGDSALYLCASSLTGYLLDEQYFGPGTRLTVT.